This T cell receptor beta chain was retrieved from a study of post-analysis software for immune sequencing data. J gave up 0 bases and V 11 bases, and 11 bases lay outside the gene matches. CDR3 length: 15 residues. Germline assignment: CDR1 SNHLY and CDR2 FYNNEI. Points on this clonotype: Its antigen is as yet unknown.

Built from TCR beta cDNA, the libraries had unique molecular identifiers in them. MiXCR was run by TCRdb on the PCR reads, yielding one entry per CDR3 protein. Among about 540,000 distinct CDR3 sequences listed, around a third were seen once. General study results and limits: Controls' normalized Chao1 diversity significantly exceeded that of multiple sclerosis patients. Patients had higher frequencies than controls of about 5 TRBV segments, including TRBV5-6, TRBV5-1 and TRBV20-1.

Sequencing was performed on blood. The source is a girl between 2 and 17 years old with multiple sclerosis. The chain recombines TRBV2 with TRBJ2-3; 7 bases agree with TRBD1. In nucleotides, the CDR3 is TGTGCCGCCCAGGGGCCGGGACAGAGCACAGATACGCAGTATTTT. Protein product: CAAQGPGQSTDTQYF. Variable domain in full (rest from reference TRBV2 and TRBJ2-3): EPEVTQTPSHQVTQMGQEVILRCVPISNHLYFYWYRQILGQKVEFLVSFYNNEISEKSEIFDDQFSVERPDGSNFTLKIRSTKLEDSAMYFCAAQGPGQSTDTQYFGPGTRLTVL.